This T cell receptor beta chain was sequenced for a study of T cells after yellow fever vaccination. The sample holds many counts of this clonotype. The antigen remains unidentified. The TCR cDNA carried a universal primer site and UMIs from 5'RACE template switching. TCRdb reanalysed the 5' RACE reads using MiXCR and keeps one entry per CDR3 protein. The data show 60,000 or so distinct CDR3 sequences, with more than 5.5% seen just once and about 40% held by the top ten. V was clipped by 4 bases and J by 0 bases, with 14 bases between them. The CDR3 has 16 amino acids. Germline CDR1 is MNHEY and CDR2 is SMNVEV (reference sequence). Study-level findings and limits: Only a minor proportion of clonotypes was detected across both CD4 and CD8 compartments. Reappearing after the booster were most of the clones from primary vaccination (less than 98% CD4, about 88% CD8).

The V gene is TRBV27, the J gene TRBJ2-3; D might be TRBD2 (6 bases). This receptor was identified in a man between 18 and 29 years old who received the YFV17D yellow fever vaccine. The sequenced sample was CD8+ T cells sorted from PBMCs, obtained on the day of the first yellow fever vaccination. The CDR3 spells CASSSRLGRSTDTQYF. The CDR3 region has the DNA TGTGCCAGCAGTTCCCGACTAGGAAGAAGCACAGATACGCAGTATTTT.